This note documents a single T cell receptor beta chain sequence. The entry originates in a study of blood T cell repertoires in COVID-19. Turning to the study itself: Samples taken during acute and convalescent COVID-19 were collected in the United States, Italy and Spain. T cells, B-cell-depleted T cells, or PBMCs supplied cDNA or gDNA.

Trimming stripped 5 bases from V and 2 bases from J, with 3 bases between. Germline assignment: CDR1 SEHNR and CDR2 FQNEAQ (reference sequence). The CDR3 covers 12 residues. In the original analysis: Amplification from reference gene primers served as the basis for estimated nucleated cell counts. The data were produced by immunoSEQ multiplex PCR, yet TCRdb's version contains in-frame clones alone and is incomplete. V and J calls and clone size are given by that table; D and trimming were obtained from the DNA. The profile shows about 80,000 clones, 82% of them singletons. The receptor was derived from a woman aged 65 to 85 with acute or convalescent COVID-19. The specimen sequenced was peripheral blood. The rearrangement uses TRBV7-9 and TRBJ2-2; D uncertain. CDR3 bases: TGTGCCAGCAGCCTAAACACCGGGGAGCTGTTTTTT. It encodes CASSLNTGELFF.